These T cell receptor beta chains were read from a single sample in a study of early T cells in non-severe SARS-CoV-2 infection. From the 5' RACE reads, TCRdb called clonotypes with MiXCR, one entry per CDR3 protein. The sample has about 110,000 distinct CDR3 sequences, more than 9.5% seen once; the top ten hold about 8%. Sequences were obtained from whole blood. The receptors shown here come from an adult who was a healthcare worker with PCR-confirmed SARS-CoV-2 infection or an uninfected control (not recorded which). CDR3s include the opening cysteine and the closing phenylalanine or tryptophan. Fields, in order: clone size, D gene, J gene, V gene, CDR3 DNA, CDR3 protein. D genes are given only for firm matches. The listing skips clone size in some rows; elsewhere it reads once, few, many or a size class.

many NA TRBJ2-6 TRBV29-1 TGCAGCGTGTCGGGGGAATCTGGGGCCAACGTCCTGACTTTC CSVSGESGANVLTF
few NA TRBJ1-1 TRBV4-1 TGCGCCAGCAGCCAAGATTTGGGGCACATGAACACTGAAGCTTTCTTT CASSQDLGHMNTEAFF
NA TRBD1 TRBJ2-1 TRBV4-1 TGCGCCAGCAGCTCGACAGGGTTTTACAATGAGCAGTTCTTC CASSSTGFYNEQFF
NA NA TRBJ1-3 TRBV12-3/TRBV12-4 TGTGCCAGCAGTTTAGCGCACTCTGGAAACACCATATATTTT CASSLAHSGNTIYF
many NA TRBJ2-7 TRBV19 TGTGCCAGCAGCCCCGGGACTGGCACCTACGAGCAGTACTTC CASSPGTGTYEQYF
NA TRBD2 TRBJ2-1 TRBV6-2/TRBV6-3 TGTGCCAGCAGTGAAGGAGCGGGAGGTTTCAATGAGCAGTTCTTC CASSEGAGGFNEQFF
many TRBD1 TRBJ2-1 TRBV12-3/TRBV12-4 TGTGCCAGCAGTCCGACAGGGGCTAATGAGCAGTTCTTC CASSPTGANEQFF
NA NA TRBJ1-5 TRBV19 TGTGCCAGTAGTTCAACAGTGTCTCCCAATCAGCCCCAGCATTTT CASSSTVSPNQPQHF
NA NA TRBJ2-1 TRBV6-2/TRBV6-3 TGTGCCAGCAGTTACTCCCTCGAAGCCCCAGAAGTCTACAATGAGCAGTTCTTC CASSYSLEAPEVYNEQFF
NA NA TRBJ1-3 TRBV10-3 TGTGCCATCAGCCAAGAATCTGGAAACACCATATATTTT CAISQESGNTIYF
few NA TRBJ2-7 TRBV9 TGTGCCAGCAGCTCCGGACAGTTTTCCTACGAGCAGTACTTC CASSSGQFSYEQYF
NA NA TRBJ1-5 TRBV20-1 TGCAGTGCTCGGACCGGCAATCAGCCCCAGCATTTT CSARTGNQPQHF
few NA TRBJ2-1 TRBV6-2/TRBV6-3 TGTGCCAGCAGTTGGGAGGACTCCTACAATGAGCAGTTCTTC CASSWEDSYNEQFF
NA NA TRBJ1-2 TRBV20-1 TGCAGTGCTATCTATCCCGGAAGAGGGGAGGGCTACACCTTC CSAIYPGRGEGYTF
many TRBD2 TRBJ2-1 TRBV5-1 TGCGCCAGCAGCACTGGACTAGCGGGAGCTGATGAGCAGTTCTTC CASSTGLAGADEQFF
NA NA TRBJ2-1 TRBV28 TGTGCCAGCAGTTTCAGCGTACCCAATGAGCAGTTCTTC CASSFSVPNEQFF
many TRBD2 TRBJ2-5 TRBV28 TGTGCCAACAAGATAGCGGGAGAAGGTCCAGAGACCCAGTACTTC CANKIAGEGPETQYF
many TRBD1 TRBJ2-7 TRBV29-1 TGCAGCGTCCCGGGACAGGCCTACGAGCAGTACTTC CSVPGQAYEQYF
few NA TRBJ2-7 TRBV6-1 TGTGCCAGCAATCCCTCGGGTCTCTACGAGCAGTACTTC CASNPSGLYEQYF
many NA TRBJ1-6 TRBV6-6 TGTGCCAGCAGCCACCTTGATAGCTCCTATAATTCACCCCTCCACTTT CASSHLDSSYNSPLHF
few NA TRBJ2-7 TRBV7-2 TGTGCCAGCAGCTTGCAGGGGGGGGACGAGCAGTACTTC CASSLQGGDEQYF
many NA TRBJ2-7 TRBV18 TGTGCCAGCTCACCCGGACCTTCCTACGAGCAGTACTTC CASSPGPSYEQYF
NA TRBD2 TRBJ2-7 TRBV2 TGTGCCAGCATGCGGACTAGCGAGCCTCCCTACGAGCAGTACTTC CASMRTSEPPYEQYF
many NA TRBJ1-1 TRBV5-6 TGTGCCAGCAGCTCGGGCGGACTTGAAGCTTTCTTT CASSSGGLEAFF
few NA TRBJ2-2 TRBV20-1 TGCAGTGCCCGTGGGCTAGCTGGAGGGGAGCTGTTTTTT CSARGLAGGELFF
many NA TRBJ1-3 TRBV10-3 TGTGCCATGGGTGCCAGGGCCCCTTTCTCTGGAAACACCATATATTTT CAMGARAPFSGNTIYF
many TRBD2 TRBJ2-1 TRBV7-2 TGTGCCAGCAGCTTATATGGCGGGAGGGCCATCAATGAGCAGTTCTTC CASSLYGGRAINEQFF
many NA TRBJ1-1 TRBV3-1 TGTGCCAGCAGCCAAGATCTCGTCCACACTGAAGCTTTCTTT CASSQDLVHTEAFF
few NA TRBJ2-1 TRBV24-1 TGTGCCACCAGTGACCATCGAGCGGCCCTGGGCTACAATGAGCAGTTCTTC CATSDHRAALGYNEQFF
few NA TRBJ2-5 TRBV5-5 TGTGCCAGCAGCCCCATGGACCCGAACGGAAGGACCCAGTACTTC CASSPMDPNGRTQYF
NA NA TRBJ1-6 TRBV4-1 TGCGCCAGCAGCCAAGAGGGGATTTCACCCCTCCACTTT CASSQEGISPLHF
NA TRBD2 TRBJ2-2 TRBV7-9 TGTGCCAGCAGATCTGCGACCGGGACTAGCGGGAGGGCCCGTGGCACCGGGGAGCTGTTTTTT CASRSATGTSGRARGTGELFF
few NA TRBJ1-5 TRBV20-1 TGCAGTGCTAGAGATAGGGCGGCCGGCGGGCCCCAGCATTTT CSARDRAAGGPQHF
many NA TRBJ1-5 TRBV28 TGTGCCAGCAGCCCCCCCCCGCTTTCGTCTCGTATTCAGCCCCAGCATTTT CASSPPPLSSRIQPQHF
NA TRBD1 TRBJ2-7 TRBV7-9 TGTGCCAGCAGCCATGAACCGGGACAGCCGTTCTACGAGCAGTACTTC CASSHEPGQPFYEQYF
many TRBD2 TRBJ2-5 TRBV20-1 TGCAGTGCAAGAGGACTAGCGGGAGACCAAGAGACCCAGTACTTC CSARGLAGDQETQYF
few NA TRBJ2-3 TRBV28 TGTGCCAGCAGTTTAGTCCAGACCGGCACAGATACGCAGTATTTT CASSLVQTGTDTQYF
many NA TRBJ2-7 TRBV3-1 TGTGCCAGCAGCCAAGCGGAACTGGGTACGTTGCAGTACTTC CASSQAELGTLQYF
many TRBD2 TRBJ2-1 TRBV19 TGTGCCAGTAGTGCCACGGGGGGGGTCAATGAGCAGTTCTTC CASSATGGVNEQFF
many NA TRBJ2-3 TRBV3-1 TGTGCCAGCAGCTGGTCAGCCTCAGATACGCAGTATTTT CASSWSASDTQYF
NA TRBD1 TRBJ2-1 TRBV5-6 TGTGCCAGCAGAGCCCGGGACAGGGGGTTCCATGAGCAGTTCTTC CASRARDRGFHEQFF
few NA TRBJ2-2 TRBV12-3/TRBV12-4 TGTGCCAGCAAGACAGGTGACACCGGGGAGCTGTTTTTT CASKTGDTGELFF
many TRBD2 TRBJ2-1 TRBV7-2 TGTGCCAGCAGTTTTAGAGCGGGACTGGAAAATGAGCAGTTCTTC CASSFRAGLENEQFF
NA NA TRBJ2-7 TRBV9 TGTGCCAGCAGCGTAGACCAGGCTCCCCACGAGCAGTACTTC CASSVDQAPHEQYF
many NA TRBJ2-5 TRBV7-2 TGTGCCAGCAGCTTACAAGTCCAAGAGACCCAGTACTTC CASSLQVQETQYF
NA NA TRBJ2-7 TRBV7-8 TGTGCCAGCAGCTTAGCAGGGAATATCGACGAGCAGTACTTC CASSLAGNIDEQYF
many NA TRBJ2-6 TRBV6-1 TGTGCCAGCAGCCTCCGATCGACAGACACTGGGGCCAACGTCCTGACTTTC CASSLRSTDTGANVLTF
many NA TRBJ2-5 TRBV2 TGTGCCAGCAGTGCGGACTCCGCACAAGAGACCCAGTACTTC CASSADSAQETQYF
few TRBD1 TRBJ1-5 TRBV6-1 TGTGCCAGCAGGGAAACAGGGGTTGTGCAGCCCCAGCATTTT CASRETGVVQPQHF
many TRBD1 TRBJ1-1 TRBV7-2 TGTGCCAGCAGGCCGGACAGGGAAAGATTGGCTTTCTTT CASRPDRERLAFF
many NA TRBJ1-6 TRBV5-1 TGCGCCAGCAGCTTAAAATTGGATTCACCCCTCCACTTT CASSLKLDSPLHF
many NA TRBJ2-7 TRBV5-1 TGCGCCAGCAGCTTACCGGAAACAAGCCTTTCCTACGAGCAGTACTTC CASSLPETSLSYEQYF